This record covers a single T cell receptor (beta chain). Its antigen is undetermined. At one end, the junction sequence differs from germline, possibly due to a read error. These data come from a study of post-analysis software for immune sequencing data. As for the study in general: The cohort encompassed relapsing-remitting, secondary progressive and progressive-relapsing multiple sclerosis disease courses.

Researchers reported that TCR beta cDNA libraries carried unique molecular identifiers. Input amounts of roughly 0.9 to 10 million T cells were used. These gave roughly 0.5 million cDNA molecules, so each molecule approximated one T cell. TCRdb re-analysed the PCR reads in MiXCR, keeping a single row per CDR3 protein. The data contain 650,000 to 850,000 distinct CDR3 sequences, 53% of them seen just once; the ten biggest clones take up about 4.5%. CDR3 length equals 14 residues. CDR1 SSHAT and CDR2 FNYEAQ come from the germline V gene (reference sequence). Study-wide points: A handful of TRBV segments were significantly more frequent in patients than in controls. TRBV5-6, TRBV5-1 and TRBV20-1 were among these segments. Samples from one preparation batch, clustered by F measure, grouped strongly together.

This chain connects TRBV7-7 to TRBJ2-1, with 9 bases that match TRBD1. The source is a girl aged 10-17 years with multiple sclerosis. The sample was blood. The CDR3: CASSPGQGGYEQFF. The DNA of the CDR3 is TGTGCTAGCAGCCCGGGACAGGGAGGCTATGAGCAGTTCTTC.